One and the same sample provided the 8 T cell receptor beta chains below, sequenced in a study of technical replicates of blood from a handful of donors. The repertoire was sequenced with immunoSEQ multiplex PCR; TCRdb's copy has only in-frame clones and lacks some. The table records roughly 92,000 clones, roughly 95% of them present only once. The sequencing input was T cells isolated from PBMCs. Every receptor here comes from a human donor in good health.

A single count supports this clone. The chain links TRBV19 to TRBJ1-2, with 9 positions matching TRBD1. The germline CDR1 and CDR2 sequences are LNHDA and SQIVND (reference sequence). The CDR3 is 12 amino acids. V shed 9 bases, J shed 4 bases, and the junction held 3 bases outside the gene matches. CDR3 region: CASRTGVYGYTF. In DNA, the CDR3 is TGTGCCAGCAGGACAGGGGTCTATGGCTACACCTTC. The complete variable domain, with remaining parts taken from reference TRBV19 and TRBJ1-2, reads DGGITQSPKYLFRKEGQNVTLSCEQNLNHDAMYWYRQDPGQGLRLIYYSQIVNDFQKGDIAEGYSVSREKKESFPLTVTSAQKNPTAFYLCASRTGVYGYTFGSGTRLTVV.

The gene calls are TRBV7-6 and TRBJ1-5; D is ambiguous. This CDR3 is 15 amino acids long. CDR1 and CDR2 (germline): SGHVS, FNYEAQ. The germline V and J ends were trimmed by 5 bases and 5 bases, with 16 bases remaining between them. The CDR3 DNA follows: TGTGCCAGCAGCCCCGGACGGGGAACTGATCAGCCCCAGCATTTT. This sequence encodes CASSPGRGTDQPQHF.

V and J are TRBV6-5 and TRBJ1-2; D remains unclear. Per the germline V gene, CDR1 is MNHEY and CDR2 is SVGAGI. The CDR3 is 15 residues long. The V gene lost 2 bases and the J gene lost 8 bases, with 18 bases spanning the gap. CDR3 DNA sequence: TGTGCCAGCAGTTACGATCCAGGCCAGGCGTGGGGCTACACCTTC. This translates into CASSYDPGQAWGYTF.

V and J are TRBV4-3 and TRBJ1-2; D not certain. Germline V gives CDR1 LGHNA, CDR2 YSLEER. The CDR3 length is 16 residues. The V end lost 0 bases, the J end lost 0 bases, and 11 bases lay between the germline ends. The chain's CDR3 is CASSQDRGLANYGYTF. CDR3 DNA sequence: TGCGCCAGCAGCCAAGATAGAGGGTTAGCTAACTATGGCTACACCTTC.

This rearrangement joins TRBV11-3 to TRBJ2-2, with D possibly TRBD1 on 6 matching bases. V gave up 5 bases and J gave up 0 bases, with 13 bases separating them. The germline gives CDR1 SGHNT, CDR2 YENEEA. This CDR3 has 16 residues. The CDR3 spells CASSPSPGANTGELFF. In nucleotides, the CDR3 is TGTGCCAGCAGCCCCTCGCCAGGGGCGAACACCGGGGAGCTGTTTTTT.

V and J are TRBV7-2 and TRBJ1-4, with 8 bases identical to TRBD1. The CDR3 is 13 amino acids. V shed 3 bases, J shed 8 bases, and the junction held 2 bases outside the gene matches. CDR1 and CDR2 from the germline V gene are SGHTA and FQGNSA. CDR3 amino acids: CASSFSGGEKLFF. DNA of the CDR3: TGTGCCAGCAGCTTTTCAGGGGGCGAAAAACTGTTTTTT.

The CDR3 is CASSFGQGFGPQHF. Here the CDR3 DNA reads TGTGCCAGCAGTTTTGGACAGGGCTTTGGGCCCCAGCATTTT. This chain joins TRBV6-5 and TRBJ1-5; 8 positions agree with TRBD1. With V trimmed by 4 bases and J by 9 bases, 8 bases remained unmatched. The CDR3 spans 14 residues. CDR1 is MNHEY and CDR2 is SVGAGI in the germline V gene.

The chain employs TRBV5-4 and TRBJ2-1; 7 nucleotides align to TRBD2. The CDR3 loop spans 13 amino acids. Germline CDR1 is SGHNT and CDR2 is YYREEE (reference sequence). With V trimmed by 4 bases and J by 8 bases, 6 bases remained unmatched. CDR3 residues: CASSPSGPYEQFF. The CDR3 DNA reads as TGTGCCAGCAGCCCTAGCGGCCCTTATGAGCAGTTCTTC.